Shown below are 28 T cell receptor beta chains from a single sample sequenced in a study of T cell responses to AZD1222 COVID-19 vaccine. The data were produced by immunoSEQ multiplex PCR, yet TCRdb's version contains in-frame clones alone and is incomplete. Of around 99,000 clones listed, 80% to 95% are singletons. This sample comprised peripheral blood, obtained 28 days after the second AZD1222 dose. All receptors come from an adult who received the AZD1222 COVID-19 vaccine.

The chain has TRBV6-1 and TRBJ2-5; 8 bases line up with TRBD2. The V gene's germline CDR1 is MNHNS and CDR2 SASEGT. The junction had 11 bases not matched to a gene; V was cut back by 2 bases and J by 6 bases. The CDR3 sequence is 16 residues long. Here the CDR3 DNA reads TGTGCCAGCAGTGAAATCTGGGCTAGCGGGCAACAGACCCAGTACTTC. Its protein product is CASSEIWASGQQTQYF.

This clone was recorded a few times. V gene TRBV6-5 combines with J gene TRBJ2-1; tentative D call: TRBD2 (6 bases). CDR1 is MNHEY and CDR2 is SVGAGI in the germline V gene. The V end lost 0 bases, the J end lost 3 bases, and 9 bases lay between the germline ends. The CDR3 is made up of 15 amino acids. The CDR3 coding sequence is TGTGCCAGCAGTTACTCTAGCGGAGACTACAATGAGCAGTTCTTC. This codes for CASSYSSGDYNEQFF.

This chain links TRBV5-6 with TRBJ2-7; a weak D match, TRBD1 (7 bases). This CDR3 has 17 residues. Germline-derived CDR1 and CDR2 are SGHDT and YYEEEE. V was shortened by 0 bases and J by 0 bases, with 16 bases between the two germline ends. CDR3 amino acids: CASSLAIQGGFSYEQYF. In DNA form, the CDR3 reads TGTGCCAGCAGCTTGGCGATCCAGGGGGGATTCTCCTACGAGCAGTACTTC.

This chain connects TRBV24-1 to TRBJ2-1; possibly TRBD1 or TRBD2 for D (5 bases each). CDR3 length: 14 residues. V lost 5 bases and J 3 bases, leaving 10 bases between the germline ends. The germline V gene encodes CDR1 KGHDR and CDR2 SFDVKD. In DNA, the CDR3 is TGTGCCACCAGTGCGGGGCTTAACTACAATGAGCAGTTCTTC. It is translated as CATSAGLNYNEQFF.

V is TRBV9 and J is TRBJ1-1, with D perhaps matching TRBD1 (5 bases). CDR3 length: 12 residues. Trimming stripped 3 bases from V and 9 bases from J, with 12 bases between. Germline values: CDR1 SGDLS, CDR2 YYNGEE. CDR3 nucleotides: TGTGCCAGCAGCGCGCAGGGCGACCAAGCTTTCTTT. Translated, it gives CASSAQGDQAFF.

The chain joins TRBV9 to TRBJ1-6; no definite D call. Germline CDR1 and CDR2: SGDLS and YYNGEE. Between the trimmed V and J ends, which lost 2 bases and 1 base, there was a span of 7 bases. This CDR3 has 15 amino acids. The DNA for the CDR3 is TGTGCCAGCAGCGTGGATCCTTCCTATAATTCACCCCTCCACTTT. This gives the protein CASSVDPSYNSPLHF. Full variable domain (rest looked up from reference TRBV9 and TRBJ1-6): DSGVTQTPKHLITATGQRVTLRCSPRSGDLSVYWYQQSLDQGLQFLIQYYNGEERAKGNILERFSAQQFPDLHSELNLSSLELGDSALYFCASSVDPSYNSPLHFGNGTRLTVT.

The J gene is TRBJ2-7, the V gene TRBV28, with TRBD1 matching 7 bases. The junction had 8 bases not matched to a gene; V was cut back by 6 bases and J by 0 bases. This CDR3 has 15 amino acids. Looked up from germline, CDR1 is MDHEN and CDR2 is SYDVKM. CDR3 nucleotides: TGTGCCAGCAGCGAGGGACAGAAGTTCTCCTACGAGCAGTACTTC. It encodes CASSEGQKFSYEQYF.

The gene calls are TRBV28 and TRBJ2-7, with D tentatively TRBD1 (5 bases). This CDR3 region has 15 residues. Germline V gene sequence: CDR1 MDHEN, CDR2 SYDVKM. V dropped 3 bases and J dropped 2 bases, with 14 bases sitting between them. CDR3 sequence: CASSFRGRITYEQYF. The DNA for the CDR3 is TGTGCCAGCAGTTTTAGGGGCAGAATCACCTACGAGCAGTACTTC.

The chain is built from TRBV2 and TRBJ2-4; D is possibly TRBD1 (6 bases). Between the trimmed V and J ends, which lost 4 bases and 0 bases, there was a span of 16 bases. This CDR3 has 17 amino acids. Germline V gene data show CDR1 as SNHLY and CDR2 as FYNNEI. The CDR3 bases are TGTGCCAGCAGTGGCCTCGATCGGGGACAAGCCAAAAACATTCAGTACTTC. This sequence encodes CASSGLDRGQAKNIQYF. The full variable domain, its missing parts supplied by reference TRBV2 and TRBJ2-4, is EPEVTQTPSHQVTQMGQEVILRCVPISNHLYFYWYRQILGQKVEFLVSFYNNEISEKSEIFDDQFSVERPDGSNFTLKIRSTKLEDSAMYFCASSGLDRGQAKNIQYFGAGTRLSVL.

V usage is TRBV19 and J usage is TRBJ2-1; TRBD2 aligns across 7 bases. Germline V lookup: CDR1 LNHDA, CDR2 SQIVND (reference sequence). V dropped 5 bases and J dropped 4; count of bases not matched to a gene: 11. The CDR3 covers 16 residues. The chain's CDR3 is CASSSLEGGKYNEQFF. In DNA form, the CDR3 reads TGTGCCAGTAGTTCCCTTGAGGGAGGGAAGTACAATGAGCAGTTCTTC.

CDR3 protein: CASSLVLADIQYF. The CDR3 coding sequence is TGCGCCAGCAGCTTGGTGCTCGCGGACATTCAGTACTTC. The genes are TRBV5-1 and TRBJ2-4; D not resolved. CDR1 is SGHRS and CDR2 is YFSETQ in the germline V gene. Trimming pared 0 bases from V and 8 bases from J, leaving 9 bases between. The CDR3 runs to 13 residues.

The chain employs TRBV13 and TRBJ1-5; D possibly corresponds to TRBD1 (5 bases). Looked up from germline, CDR1 is PRHDT and CDR2 is FYEKMQ (reference sequence). The CDR3 is 14 residues long. Trimming left V 0 bases short and J 7 bases short, with 10 bases between. For the CDR3, the DNA is TGTGCCAGCAGCTTAGGCGCAGGGAACCAGCCCCAGCATTTT. The encoded protein is CASSLGAGNQPQHF.

The rearrangement uses TRBV30 and TRBJ2-7; maybe TRBD1 (5 bases). From germline, CDR1 is GTSNPN and CDR2 SVGIG (reference sequence). The CDR3 totals 12 residues. Trimming removed 3 bases at V and 4 bases at J, with 10 bases between. The CDR3 sequence: CAWRTGVYEQYF. The CDR3 coding sequence is TGTGCCTGGAGAACAGGAGTGTACGAGCAGTACTTC.

The J gene is TRBJ1-5, the V gene TRBV4-3; D is undetermined. Germline loops: CDR1 LGHNA, CDR2 YSLEER. Trimming shortened V by 1 base and J by 7 bases, and 8 bases separated the two germline ends. The CDR3 has 13 residues. The CDR3 nucleotides read TGCGCCAGCAGCCAAGGATTGGGACAGCCCCAGCATTTT. Its translation: CASSQGLGQPQHF.

A remark on this clone: The sample contains more than one DNA sequence encoding this CDR3. The chain is built from TRBV15 and TRBJ2-5; 7 bases line up with TRBD1. Per germline, CDR1 LNHNV and CDR2 YYDKDF (reference sequence). The length of the CDR3 is 14 residues. J lost 5 bases, V lost 0 bases, and 3 bases had no gene match. DNA of the CDR3: TGTGCCACCAGCAGAGATAGGGGGCCTGAGACCCAGTACTTC. Its translation: CATSRDRGPETQYF.

The chain employs TRBV5-5 and TRBJ1-1; D is perhaps TRBD1 (5 bases). The CDR3 sequence is 15 residues long. V lost 4 bases and J 1 base, leaving 14 bases between the germline ends. Looked up from germline, CDR1 is SGHKS and CDR2 is YYEKEE (reference sequence). The CDR3 sequence: CASSLAAGTNTEAFF. In nucleotides, the CDR3 is TGTGCCAGCAGCCTTGCGGCAGGGACGAACACTGAAGCTTTCTTT. Full variable domain (missing parts from reference TRBV5-5 and TRBJ1-1): DAGVTQSPTHLIKTRGQQVTLRCSPISGHKSVSWYQQVLGQGPQFIFQYYEKEERGRGNFPDRFSARQFPNYSSELNVNALLLGDSALYLCASSLAAGTNTEAFFGQGTRLTVV.

The chain has TRBV6-6 and TRBJ2-7; tentatively, D is TRBD1 (6 bases). The CDR3 is 13 amino acids. The V gene's germline CDR1 is MNHNY and CDR2 SVGAGI (reference sequence). V gave up 4 bases and J gave up 4 bases, with 11 bases separating them. CDR3 region: CASSSPGQYEQYF. The CDR3 DNA sequence: TGTGCCAGCAGTTCCCCCGGACAGTACGAGCAGTACTTC.

V and J are TRBV5-1 and TRBJ2-7; D is perhaps TRBD1 or TRBD2 (6 bases each). The CDR3 totals 14 residues. Trimming shortened V by 1 base and J by 3 bases, and 11 bases separated the two germline ends. CDR1 is SGHRS and CDR2 is YFSETQ in the germline V gene. The CDR3 nucleotides read TGCGCCAGCAGCTTGTTCGGGGGCAACTACGAGCAGTACTTC. Translating gives CASSLFGGNYEQYF.

This clone was seen a single time. The chain couples TRBV3-1 (or the pseudogene TRBV3-2) to TRBJ2-7; TRBD2 might be the D (6 bases). This CDR3 comprises 16 residues. CDR1 and CDR2 (germline): LGHDT, YNNKEL (reference sequence). V was cut by 0 bases and J by 5 bases, with 17 bases left in between. The CDR3, as DNA: TGTGCCAGCAGCCAAGATTCGGCGGGAATGGTCCACGAGCAGTACTTC. This encodes CASSQDSAGMVHEQYF.

The CDR3 DNA reads as TGTGCCAGCAGTTTCGGGACAGGGAGCTACAATGAGCAGTTCTTC. Amino acid sequence: CASSFGTGSYNEQFF. The V and J genes are TRBV6-2 or TRBV6-3 and TRBJ2-1; 9 bases fit TRBD1. Losses at the gene ends were 4 bases for V and 3 bases for J; bases not matched to a gene: 4. This CDR3 is 15 amino acids long. Germline loops: CDR1 MNHEY, CDR2 SVGEGT.

This chain links TRBV5-1 with TRBJ1-1; D call uncertain. V was clipped by 0 bases and J by 4 bases, with 10 bases between them. CDR3 length: 14 amino acids. Germline lookup yields CDR1 SGHRS and CDR2 YFSETQ. The CDR3 loop is CASSLEAVTTEAFF. The CDR3 DNA reads as TGCGCCAGCAGCTTGGAGGCCGTTACCACTGAAGCTTTCTTT. Combining the CDR3 with reference TRBV5-1 and TRBJ1-1 gives the whole variable domain KAGVTQTPRYLIKTRGQQVTLSCSPISGHRSVSWYQQTPGQGLQFLFEYFSETQRNKGNFPGRFSGRQFSNSRSEMNVSTLELGDSALYLCASSLEAVTTEAFFGQGTRLTVV.

The chain recombines TRBV28 with TRBJ1-2; D might be TRBD1 (6 bases). V was cut by 7 bases and J by 1 base, with 22 bases left in between. Germline loops: CDR1 MDHEN, CDR2 SYDVKM. The CDR3 is 17 residues long. The CDR3 nucleotides are TGTGCCAGCACCTCTGGGGGGGCCGCAGGCCTTAACTATGGCTACACCTTC. Encoded protein: CASTSGGAAGLNYGYTF.

The rearrangement uses TRBV5-1 and TRBJ1-3; possible D gene TRBD1, 5 bases. The CDR3 totals 16 residues. Trimming shortened V by 4 bases and J by 2 bases, and 16 bases separated the two germline ends. CDR1 and CDR2 (germline): SGHRS, YFSETQ. CDR3 loop: CASSLGSTGPGNTIYF. The CDR3 DNA reads TGCGCCAGCAGCCTCGGGTCGACGGGGCCTGGAAACACCATATATTTT.

The CDR3 region is CSADNYGYTF. CDR3 coding DNA: TGCAGTGCAGATAACTATGGCTACACCTTC. The rearrangement uses TRBV20-1 and TRBJ1-2; no clear D gene. The CDR3 totals 10 residues. Per the germline V gene, CDR1 is DFQATT and CDR2 is SNEGSKA (reference sequence). Trimming took off 6 bases at V and 1 base at J, with 3 bases between the two ends.

The V and J genes are TRBV5-1 and TRBJ2-1; 7 nucleotides align to TRBD1. The CDR3 loop spans 17 amino acids. Germline V gene data show CDR1 as SGHRS and CDR2 as YFSETQ. With 2 bases clipped from V and 2 bases from J, the junction kept 10 bases outside the gene matches. The CDR3 sequence is CASSFRADRDPYNEQFF. The CDR3 nucleotides read TGCGCCAGCAGCTTTAGAGCCGACAGGGACCCCTACAATGAGCAGTTCTTC.

This clone has just a few counts. The chain couples TRBV19 to TRBJ1-5; D is unclear. V dropped 3 bases and J dropped 6 bases, with 15 bases sitting between them. Germline CDR1 LNHDA, CDR2 SQIVND (reference sequence). The CDR3 has 15 amino acids. CDR3 loop: CASSIVGPRSQPQHF. The CDR3 bases are TGTGCCAGTAGTATCGTAGGACCCAGGAGTCAGCCCCAGCATTTT.

The gene calls are TRBV5-1 and TRBJ1-2, with D uncertain. In germline, CDR1 is SGHRS, CDR2 YFSETQ. CDR3 size: 16 residues. Trimming removed 0 bases from V and 2 bases from J, with 14 bases in between. CDR3: CASSLEVGRSNYGYTF. CDR3 DNA sequence: TGCGCCAGCAGCTTGGAGGTGGGGAGGTCCAACTATGGCTACACCTTC.

J is TRBJ1-2 and V is TRBV28; D might be TRBD1 (5 bases). Trimming removed 7 bases from V and 7 bases from J, with 19 bases in between. Germline V gene data show CDR1 as MDHEN and CDR2 as SYDVKM. This CDR3 spans 14 amino acids. The CDR3 DNA reads TGTGCCAGCACTTACGGGGCAAGCCTATTTGGCTACACCTTC. It is translated as CASTYGASLFGYTF.